This T cell receptor beta chain was profiled in a study of identical twins. Findings and caveats of the study: It was possible that invariant MAIT and iNKT cells partly confounded the zero-insertion analyses.

Healthy Caucasians made up all donors. Concerning this clonotype itself: Antigen unknown.

TCRdb processed the 5' RACE reads anew with MiXCR; each CDR3 protein has one entry. Of approximately 700,000 distinct CDR3 sequences listed, about 18% are singletons. This CDR3 comprises 14 residues. Looked up from germline, CDR1 is KGHSH and CDR2 is LQKENI. The V gene end was trimmed by 5 bases and the J gene end by 9 bases; junction bases not matched to a gene: 8. The same sample was also used in a study of T cells expressing NK-cell markers. In that study: Seven of the eight sequenced donors were HCMV-seropositive; one was seronegative.

This rearrangement joins TRBV18 to TRBJ1-5; TRBD1 matches 9 bases. Material for sequencing was PBMCs. The sequence was obtained from a woman under 30 in good health. DNA for the CDR3: TGTGCCAGCTCAGGACAGGGGCCCTATCGGCCCCAGCATTTT. Residues: CASSGQGPYRPQHF.